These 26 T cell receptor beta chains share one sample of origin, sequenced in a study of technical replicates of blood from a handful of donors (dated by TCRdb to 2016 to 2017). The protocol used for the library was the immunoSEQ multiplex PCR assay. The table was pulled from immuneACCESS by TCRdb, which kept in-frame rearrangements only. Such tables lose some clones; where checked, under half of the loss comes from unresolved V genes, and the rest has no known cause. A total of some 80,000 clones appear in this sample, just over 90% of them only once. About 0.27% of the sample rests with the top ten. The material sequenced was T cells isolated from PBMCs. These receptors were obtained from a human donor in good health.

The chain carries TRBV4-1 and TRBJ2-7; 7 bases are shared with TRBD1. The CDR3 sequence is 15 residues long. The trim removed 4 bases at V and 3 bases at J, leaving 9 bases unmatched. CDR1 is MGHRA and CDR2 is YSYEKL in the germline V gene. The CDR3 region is CASSPGMGDSYEQYF. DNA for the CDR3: TGCGCCAGCAGCCCCGGGATGGGGGACAGCTACGAGCAGTACTTC.

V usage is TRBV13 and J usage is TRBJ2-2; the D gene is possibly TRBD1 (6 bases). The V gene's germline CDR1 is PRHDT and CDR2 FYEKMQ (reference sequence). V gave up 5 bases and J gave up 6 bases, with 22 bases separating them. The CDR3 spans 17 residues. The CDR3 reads CASSKGAQGRTPGELFF. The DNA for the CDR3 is TGTGCCAGCAGCAAAGGGGCACAGGGACGAACTCCCGGGGAGCTGTTTTTT.

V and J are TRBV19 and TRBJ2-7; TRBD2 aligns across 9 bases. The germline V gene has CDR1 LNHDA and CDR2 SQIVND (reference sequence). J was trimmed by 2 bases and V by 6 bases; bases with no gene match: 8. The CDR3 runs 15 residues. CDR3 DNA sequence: TGTGCCAGTAGGCGACTAGCGGCCCCTCCCTACGAGCAGTACTTC. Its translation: CASRRLAAPPYEQYF.

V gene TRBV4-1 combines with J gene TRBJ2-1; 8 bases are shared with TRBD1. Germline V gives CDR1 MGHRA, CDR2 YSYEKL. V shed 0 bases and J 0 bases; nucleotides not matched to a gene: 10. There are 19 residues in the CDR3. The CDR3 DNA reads TGCGCCAGCAGCCAAGAGCCGCAGGGGGCCACTTACTCCTACAATGAGCAGTTCTTC. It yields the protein CASSQEPQGATYSYNEQFF.

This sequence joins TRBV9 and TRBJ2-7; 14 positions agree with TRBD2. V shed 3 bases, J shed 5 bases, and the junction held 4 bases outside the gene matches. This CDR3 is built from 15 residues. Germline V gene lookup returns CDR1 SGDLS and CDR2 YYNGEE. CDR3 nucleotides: TGTGCCAGCAGCGCCCAGGGACTAGCGGGGGACGAGCAGTACTTC. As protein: CASSAQGLAGDEQYF.

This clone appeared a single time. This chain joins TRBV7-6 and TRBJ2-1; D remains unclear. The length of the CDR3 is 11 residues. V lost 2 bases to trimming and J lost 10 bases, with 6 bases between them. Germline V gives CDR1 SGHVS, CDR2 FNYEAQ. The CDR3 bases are TGTGCCAGCAGCTTACAGGCCGAGCAGTTCTTC. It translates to CASSLQAEQFF.

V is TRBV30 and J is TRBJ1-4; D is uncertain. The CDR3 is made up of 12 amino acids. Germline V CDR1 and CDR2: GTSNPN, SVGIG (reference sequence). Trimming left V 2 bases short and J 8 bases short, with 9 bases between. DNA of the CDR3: TGTGCCTGGAGTCAACAGCCCGAAAAACTGTTTTTT. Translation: CAWSQQPEKLFF.

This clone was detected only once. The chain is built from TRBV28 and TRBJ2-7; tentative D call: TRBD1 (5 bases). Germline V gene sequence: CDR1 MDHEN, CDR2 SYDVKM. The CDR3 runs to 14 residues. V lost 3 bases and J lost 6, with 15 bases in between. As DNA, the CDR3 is TGTGCCAGCAGTTTCCTTTCAGGGAATGCCGAGCAGTACTTC. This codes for CASSFLSGNAEQYF.

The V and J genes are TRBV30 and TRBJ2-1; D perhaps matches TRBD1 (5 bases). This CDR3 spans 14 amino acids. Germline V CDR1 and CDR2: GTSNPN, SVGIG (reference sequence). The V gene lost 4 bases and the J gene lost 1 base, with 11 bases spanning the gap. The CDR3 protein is CAWIQGGSYNEQFF. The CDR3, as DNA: TGTGCCTGGATCCAGGGTGGATCCTACAATGAGCAGTTCTTC. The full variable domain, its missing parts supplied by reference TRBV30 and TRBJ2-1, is SQTIHQWPATLVQPVGSPLSLECTVEGTSNPNLYWYRQAAGRGLQLLFYSVGIGQISSEVPQNLSASRPQDRQFILSSKKLLLSDSGFYLCAWIQGGSYNEQFFGPGTRLTVL.

CDR3 coding DNA: TGTGCCAGCCGGGGACTAGCGGGATACAATGAGCAGTTCTTC. Its translation is CASRGLAGYNEQFF. The chain recombines TRBV28 with TRBJ2-1; 13 bases line up with TRBD2. The CDR3 consists of 14 residues. Germline V lookup: CDR1 MDHEN, CDR2 SYDVKM. V lost 8 bases, J lost 4 bases, and 2 bases stayed unmatched.

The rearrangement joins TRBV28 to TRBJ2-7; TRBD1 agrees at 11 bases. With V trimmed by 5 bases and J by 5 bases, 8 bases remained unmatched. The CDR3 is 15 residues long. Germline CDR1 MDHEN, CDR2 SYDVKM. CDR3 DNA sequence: TGTGCCAGCAGTCCAACACCGGGACAGGGGGACGAGCAGTACTTC. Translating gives CASSPTPGQGDEQYF.

The CDR3 bases are TGTGCCAGTAGTATCGACAGGCTGACCTACGAGCAGTACTTC. This sequence encodes CASSIDRLTYEQYF. The V call is TRBV19, the J call TRBJ2-7; D may be TRBD1 (6 bases). The V and J ends lost 3 bases and 2 bases respectively, with 11 bases between them. Germline values: CDR1 LNHDA, CDR2 SQIVND (reference sequence). The CDR3 sequence is 14 residues long.

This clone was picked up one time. CDR3 loop: CASSQDLPPTGGNYGYTF. The CDR3 DNA follows: TGCGCCAGCAGCCAAGATCTCCCCCCGACAGGGGGCAACTATGGCTACACCTTC. The rearrangement links TRBV4-1 to TRBJ1-2; 10 bases align to TRBD1. The CDR3 covers 18 residues. The trim removed 0 bases at V and 2 bases at J, leaving 9 bases unmatched. Germline CDR1 reads MGHRA; CDR2 reads YSYEKL.

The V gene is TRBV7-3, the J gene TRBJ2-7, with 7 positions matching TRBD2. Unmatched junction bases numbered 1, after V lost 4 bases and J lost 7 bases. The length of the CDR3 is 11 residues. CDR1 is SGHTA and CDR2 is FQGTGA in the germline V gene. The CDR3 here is CASSSGGEQYF. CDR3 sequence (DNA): TGTGCCAGCAGCTCCGGGGGGGAGCAGTACTTC.

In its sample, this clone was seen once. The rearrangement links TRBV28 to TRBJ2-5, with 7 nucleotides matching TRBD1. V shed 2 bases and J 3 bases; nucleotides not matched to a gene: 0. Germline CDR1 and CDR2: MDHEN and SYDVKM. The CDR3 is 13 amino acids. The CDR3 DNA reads TGTGCCAGCAGTTTACAGGGGGAAGAGACCCAGTACTTC. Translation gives CASSLQGEETQYF.

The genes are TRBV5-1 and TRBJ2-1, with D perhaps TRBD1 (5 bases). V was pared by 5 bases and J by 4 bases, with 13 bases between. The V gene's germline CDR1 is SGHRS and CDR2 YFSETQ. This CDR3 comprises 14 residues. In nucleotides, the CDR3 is TGCGCCAGCAGTAAATTCAGGGTGTACAATGAGCAGTTCTTC. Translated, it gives CASSKFRVYNEQFF.

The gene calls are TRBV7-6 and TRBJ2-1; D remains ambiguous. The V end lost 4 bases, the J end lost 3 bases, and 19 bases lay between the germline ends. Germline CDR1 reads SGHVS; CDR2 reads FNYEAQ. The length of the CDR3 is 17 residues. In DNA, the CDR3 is TGTGCCAGCAGCTCGCCTCCAGGCTCTGGGTACTACAATGAGCAGTTCTTC. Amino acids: CASSSPPGSGYYNEQFF.

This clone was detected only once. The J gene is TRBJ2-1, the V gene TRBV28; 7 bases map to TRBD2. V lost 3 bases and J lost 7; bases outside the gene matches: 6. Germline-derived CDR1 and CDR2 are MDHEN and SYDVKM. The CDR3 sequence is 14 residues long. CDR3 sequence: CASSLGGWLNEQFF. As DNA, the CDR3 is TGTGCCAGCAGTTTGGGGGGGTGGTTAAATGAGCAGTTCTTC.

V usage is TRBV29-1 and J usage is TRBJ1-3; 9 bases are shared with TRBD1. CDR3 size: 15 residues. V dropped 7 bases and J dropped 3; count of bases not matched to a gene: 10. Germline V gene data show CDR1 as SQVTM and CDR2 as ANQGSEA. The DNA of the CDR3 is TGCAGCGCCATTCAGGACAGGGGTGATGGAAACACCATATATTTT. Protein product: CSAIQDRGDGNTIYF.

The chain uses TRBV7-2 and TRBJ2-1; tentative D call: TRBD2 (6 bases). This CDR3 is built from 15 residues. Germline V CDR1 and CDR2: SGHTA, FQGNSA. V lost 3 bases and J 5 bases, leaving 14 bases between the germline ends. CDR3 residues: CASSFPGLADNEQFF. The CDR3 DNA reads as TGTGCCAGCAGCTTCCCTGGTTTAGCGGACAATGAGCAGTTCTTC.

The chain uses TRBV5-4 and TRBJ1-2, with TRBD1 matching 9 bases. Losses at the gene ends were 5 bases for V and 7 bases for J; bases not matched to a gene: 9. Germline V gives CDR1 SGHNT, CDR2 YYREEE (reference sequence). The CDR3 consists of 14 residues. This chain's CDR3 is CASRAQGARTGYTF. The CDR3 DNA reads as TGTGCCAGCAGAGCACAGGGGGCGCGTACTGGCTACACCTTC.

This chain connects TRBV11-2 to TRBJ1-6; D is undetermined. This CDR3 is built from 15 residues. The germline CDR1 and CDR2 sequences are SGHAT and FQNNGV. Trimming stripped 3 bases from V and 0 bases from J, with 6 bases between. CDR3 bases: TGTGCCAGCAGCTTGGAGAGCTCCTATAATTCACCCCTCCACTTT. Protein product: CASSLESSYNSPLHF.

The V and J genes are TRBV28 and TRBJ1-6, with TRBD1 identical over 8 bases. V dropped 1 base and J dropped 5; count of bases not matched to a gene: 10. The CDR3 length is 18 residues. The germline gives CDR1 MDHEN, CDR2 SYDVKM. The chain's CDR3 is CASSLYSTGGNDNSPLHF. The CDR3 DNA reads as TGTGCCAGCAGTTTATATTCCACAGGGGGTAACGATAATTCACCCCTCCACTTT.

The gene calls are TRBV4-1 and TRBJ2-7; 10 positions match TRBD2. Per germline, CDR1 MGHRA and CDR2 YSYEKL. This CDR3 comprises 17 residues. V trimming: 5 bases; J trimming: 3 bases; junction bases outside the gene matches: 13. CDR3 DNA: TGCGCCAGCAGCATTCACCAGGGAGGACTAGCGGACTACGAGCAGTACTTC. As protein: CASSIHQGGLADYEQYF.

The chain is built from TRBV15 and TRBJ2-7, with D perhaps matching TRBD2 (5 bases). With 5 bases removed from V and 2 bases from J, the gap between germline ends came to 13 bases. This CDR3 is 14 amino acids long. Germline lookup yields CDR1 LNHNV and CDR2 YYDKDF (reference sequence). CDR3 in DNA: TGTGCCACCAGCCGGAATAGCGTAGCCTACGAGCAGTACTTC. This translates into CATSRNSVAYEQYF.

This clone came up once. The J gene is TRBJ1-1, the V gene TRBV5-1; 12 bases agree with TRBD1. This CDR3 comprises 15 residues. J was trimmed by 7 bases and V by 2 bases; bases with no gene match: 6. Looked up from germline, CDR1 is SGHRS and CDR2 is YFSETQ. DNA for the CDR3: TGCGCCAGCAGCTTAACCGGGACAGGGGGCGGTGAAGCTTTCTTT. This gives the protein CASSLTGTGGGEAFF.